The clone carrying this TCR beta chain was counted at least ten times. The antigen is undetermined. With V trimmed by 4 bases and J by 7 bases, 11 bases remained unmatched. The CDR3 spans 16 residues. This sample stems from a study of T-cell reconstitution after alpha-beta-depleted transplantation in children. The authors prepared the TCRbeta library with unique molecular identifiers. Each CDR3 protein gets one entry after TCRdb re-called the PCR reads with MiXCR. This sample has 700,000 or so distinct CDR3 sequences, with 10% to 15% found just once. Findings and caveats of the study: As was reported, about two months after transplant, alpha-beta T cells came from several hundred expanded graft clones. Surviving recipient T cells and thymic progenitors accounted for the high day-60 TCRbeta diversity observed in some patients. After one year, T-cell counts and TCRbeta diversity mostly came from new T cells.

The specimen comprised PBMCs, sampled before TCRalphabeta/CD19-depleted stem cell transplant. The clonotype originates from a girl aged 2-10 years with congenital amegakaryocytic thrombocytopenia, due to receive a stem cell transplant. V is TRBV12-3 or TRBV12-4 and J is TRBJ2-1; 9 positions agree with TRBD2. Here the CDR3 DNA reads TGTGCCAGCAGTTCAATAGCGGGAGATCTTGGGAATGAGCAGTTCTTC. This codes for CASSSIAGDLGNEQFF.